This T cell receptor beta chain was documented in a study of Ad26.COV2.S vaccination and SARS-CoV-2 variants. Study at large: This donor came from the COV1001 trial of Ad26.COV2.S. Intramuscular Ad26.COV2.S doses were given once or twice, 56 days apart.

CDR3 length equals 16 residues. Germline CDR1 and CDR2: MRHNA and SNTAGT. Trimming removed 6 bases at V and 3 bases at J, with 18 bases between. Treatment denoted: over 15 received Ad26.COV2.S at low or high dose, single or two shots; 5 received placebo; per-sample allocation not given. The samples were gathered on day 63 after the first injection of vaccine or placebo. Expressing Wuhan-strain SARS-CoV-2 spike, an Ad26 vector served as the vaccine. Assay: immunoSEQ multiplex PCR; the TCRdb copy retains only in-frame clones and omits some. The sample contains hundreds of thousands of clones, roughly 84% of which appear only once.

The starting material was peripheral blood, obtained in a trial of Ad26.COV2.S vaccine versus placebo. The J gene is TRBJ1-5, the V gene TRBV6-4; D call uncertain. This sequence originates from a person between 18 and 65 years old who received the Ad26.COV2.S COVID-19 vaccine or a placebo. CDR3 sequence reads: CASSADAAHPNQPQHF. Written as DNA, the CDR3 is TGTGCCAGCAGCGCTGATGCAGCCCACCCCAATCAGCCCCAGCATTTT.